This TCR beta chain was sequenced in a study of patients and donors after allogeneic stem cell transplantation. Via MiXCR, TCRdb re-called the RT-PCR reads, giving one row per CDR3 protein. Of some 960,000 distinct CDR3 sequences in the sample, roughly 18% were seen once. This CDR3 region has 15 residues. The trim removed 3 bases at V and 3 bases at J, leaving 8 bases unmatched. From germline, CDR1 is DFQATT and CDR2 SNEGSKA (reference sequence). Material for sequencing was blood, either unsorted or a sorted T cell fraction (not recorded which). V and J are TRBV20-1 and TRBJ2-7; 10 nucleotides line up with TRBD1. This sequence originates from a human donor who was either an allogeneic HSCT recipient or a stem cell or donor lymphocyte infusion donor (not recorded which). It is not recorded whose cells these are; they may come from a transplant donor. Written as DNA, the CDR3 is TGCAGTGCTAGGTACCGGGACAGGGGCCTCTACGAGCAGTACTTC. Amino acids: CSARYRDRGLYEQYF.